The 26 T cell receptor beta chains in this list originate from one sample, sequenced in a study of shared clonotypes between healthy human individuals. Terminally differentiated effector memory CD45RA+ cells were left out of the naive CD8 fraction, which was CD45RO-negative and positively selected for CCR7. Libraries were prepared by immunoSEQ multiplex PCR; TCRdb keeps only in-frame clonotypes and omits some of them. The sample has about 610,000 clones; about 96% are singletons. Specimen: naive CD8+ T cells sorted from blood. The receptors stem from a woman aged 25-40 years in good health.

The rearrangement uses TRBV7-8 and TRBJ2-4; D remains unclear. The germline V gene has CDR1 SGHVS and CDR2 FQNEAQ. Trimming removed 5 bases from V and 0 bases from J, with 14 bases in between. The CDR3 runs to 16 residues. The CDR3 spells CASSLSRVLAKNIQYF. In DNA, the CDR3 is TGTGCCAGCAGCCTAAGTAGGGTTCTAGCCAAAAACATTCAGTACTTC.

The rearrangement links TRBV2 to TRBJ2-1, with 9 bases matching TRBD2. V trimming: 4 bases; J trimming: 4 bases; junction bases outside the gene matches: 8. Germline V gene data show CDR1 as SNHLY and CDR2 as FYNNEI. The CDR3 has 16 amino acids. CDR3 coding DNA: TGTGCCAGCAGTGGGGGCGGGACTAGCCTTTACAATGAGCAGTTCTTC. Residues: CASSGGGTSLYNEQFF. The variable domain in full, completed from reference TRBV2 and TRBJ2-1, reads EPEVTQTPSHQVTQMGQEVILRCVPISNHLYFYWYRQILGQKVEFLVSFYNNEISEKSEIFDDQFSVERPDGSNFTLKIRSTKLEDSAMYFCASSGGGTSLYNEQFFGPGTRLTVL.

The chain links TRBV13 to TRBJ2-1; 13 bases align to TRBD2. CDR3 size: 16 residues. Germline trimming cut 8 bases from V and 5 bases from J; bases unmatched to any gene: 9. Germline V gene lookup returns CDR1 PRHDT and CDR2 FYEKMQ (reference sequence). CDR3 nucleotide sequence: TGTGCCAGCTCTTGGACTAGCGGGAGAGAGGACAATGAGCAGTTCTTC. As protein: CASSWTSGREDNEQFF. The full variable domain, completed using reference TRBV13 and TRBJ2-1, is AAGVIQSPRHLIKEKRETATLKCYPIPRHDTVYWYQQGPGQDPQFLISFYEKMQSDKGSIPDRFSAQQFSDYHSELNMSSLELGDSALYFCASSWTSGREDNEQFFGPGTRLTVL.

The V gene is TRBV27, the J gene TRBJ2-7; 11 bases match TRBD2. V lost 5 bases to trimming and J lost 5 bases; unmatched junction nucleotides: 14. Germline V gene lookup returns CDR1 MNHEY and CDR2 SMNVEV (reference sequence). CDR3 length equals 17 residues. The CDR3 DNA reads as TGTGCCAGCAGTCCGGGACTAGCGGCCCTTCTGACCCACGAGCAGTACTTC. Its protein product is CASSPGLAALLTHEQYF.

The V call is TRBV28, the J call TRBJ1-2; maybe TRBD1 (6 bases). Germline CDR1 and CDR2: MDHEN and SYDVKM. V lost 5 bases and J 4 bases, leaving 17 bases between the germline ends. The CDR3 consists of 15 residues. CDR3 in DNA: TGTGCCAGCAGTCCCTGGACAGAGAACATCTATGGCTACACCTTC. Its translation is CASSPWTENIYGYTF.

The chain is built from TRBV9 and TRBJ2-3, with D unclear. Germline-derived CDR1 and CDR2 are SGDLS and YYNGEE. V was pared by 0 bases and J by 4 bases, with 12 bases between. This CDR3 spans 15 amino acids. CDR3 DNA: TGTGCCAGCAGCGTAGTTTTAGGGCCAGCAGATACGCAGTATTTT. This translates into CASSVVLGPADTQYF.

The chain links TRBV29-1 to TRBJ2-1; D gene ambiguous. The germline CDR1 and CDR2 sequences are SQVTM and ANQGSEA. V was pared by 7 bases and J by 5 bases, with 15 bases between. The CDR3 totals 13 residues. CDR3 DNA: TGCAGCGCTATCGATACGCCGAACAATGAGCAGTTCTTC. It yields the protein CSAIDTPNNEQFF.

This clone was seen a few times. The chain uses TRBV4-2 and TRBJ1-1; 7 bases map to TRBD1. Per the germline V gene, CDR1 is LGHNA and CDR2 is YNFKEQ. This CDR3 has 15 residues. V lost 0 bases, J lost 5 bases, and 6 bases stayed unmatched. The chain's CDR3 is CASSQEEGAGTEAFF. Written as DNA, the CDR3 is TGTGCCAGCAGCCAAGAAGAGGGGGCCGGTACTGAAGCTTTCTTT.

The chain has TRBV29-1 and TRBJ2-6, with a tentative D call TRBD2 (5 bases). The CDR3 consists of 18 residues. V was clipped by 2 bases and J by 0 bases, with 17 bases between them. Germline CDR1 is SQVTM and CDR2 is ANQGSEA. The CDR3 DNA is TGCAGCGTTGAATGGCAGAGGGAACTCAGCTCTGGGGCCAACGTCCTGACTTTC. Translating gives CSVEWQRELSSGANVLTF.

The chain recombines TRBV6-1 with TRBJ2-3, with TRBD2 identical over 10 bases. In germline, CDR1 is MNHNS, CDR2 SASEGT. The CDR3 extends over 15 amino acids. V gave up 3 bases and J gave up 1 base; unmatched junction bases: 1. The CDR3 loop reads CASSEGTSGTDTQYF. In DNA form, the CDR3 reads TGTGCCAGCAGTGAGGGGACTAGCGGCACAGATACGCAGTATTTT.

The chain combines TRBV27 with TRBJ2-1, with D maybe TRBD2 (6 bases). The germline V gene encodes CDR1 MNHEY and CDR2 SMNVEV (reference sequence). The CDR3 consists of 18 residues. Trimming took off 5 bases at V and 0 bases at J, with 20 bases between the two ends. The chain's CDR3 is CASSKGLTLEGSYNEQFF. The CDR3 bases are TGTGCCAGCAGTAAGGGACTGACCCTAGAGGGCTCCTACAATGAGCAGTTCTTC.

The genes are TRBV28 and TRBJ1-1, with D hard to call. The germline V and J ends were trimmed by 4 bases and 7 bases, with 19 bases remaining between them. CDR1 is MDHEN and CDR2 is SYDVKM in the germline V gene. The CDR3 has 15 amino acids. CDR3 sequence: CASSSLRVTNLEAFF. DNA of the CDR3: TGTGCCAGCAGTTCCCTCCGGGTGACAAACCTTGAAGCTTTCTTT.

V gene TRBV6-5 combines with J gene TRBJ1-2, with 8 bases aligning to TRBD1. This CDR3 region has 13 residues. The ends lost 2 bases at V and 7 bases at J; junction bases unmatched: 3. In germline, CDR1 is MNHEY, CDR2 SVGAGI. The CDR3 here is CASSYVTGGGYTF. The CDR3 DNA sequence: TGTGCCAGCAGTTACGTTACAGGGGGTGGCTACACCTTC.

V gene TRBV7-9 combines with J gene TRBJ1-2, with a possible D match to TRBD1 (6 bases). Trimming shortened V by 5 bases and J by 8 bases, and 15 bases separated the two germline ends. CDR1 SEHNR and CDR2 FQNEAQ come from the germline V gene (reference sequence). This CDR3 has 13 residues. In DNA, the CDR3 is TGTGCCAGCAGCCCTCCAGGGGTACGGGGCTACACCTTC. Residues: CASSPPGVRGYTF. The complete variable domain, with remaining parts taken from reference TRBV7-9 and TRBJ1-2, reads DTGVSQNPRHKITKRGQNVTFRCDPISEHNRLYWYRQTLGQGPEFLTYFQNEAQLEKSRLLSDRFSAERPKGSFSTLEIQRTEQGDSAMYLCASSPPGVRGYTFGSGTRLTVV.

The genes are TRBV7-9 and TRBJ2-2; no reliable D call. Germline values: CDR1 SEHNR, CDR2 FQNEAQ (reference sequence). The CDR3 spans 13 residues. V lost 5 bases to trimming and J lost 6 bases, with 10 bases between them. The CDR3 loop is CASSPRVAGELFF. CDR3 nucleotides: TGTGCCAGCAGCCCCCGAGTTGCCGGGGAGCTGTTTTTT.

This chain links TRBV2 with TRBJ2-7; possibly TRBD1 or TRBD2 for D (5 bases each). Trimming took off 3 bases at V and 3 bases at J, with 15 bases between the two ends. Germline V lookup: CDR1 SNHLY, CDR2 FYNNEI. The CDR3 loop spans 15 amino acids. DNA of the CDR3: TGTGCCAGCAGTGAGGGACGGCTGACCGGCTACGAGCAGTACTTC. Protein: CASSEGRLTGYEQYF.

This chain links TRBV27 with TRBJ2-7; 11 bases agree with TRBD1. The CDR3 consists of 13 residues. V trimming: 8 bases; J trimming: 2 bases; junction bases outside the gene matches: 2. CDR1 is MNHEY, CDR2 SMNVEV, per germline (reference sequence). The CDR3 protein is CASGTGGAYEQYF. Written as DNA, the CDR3 is TGTGCCAGCGGGACAGGGGGGGCCTACGAGCAGTACTTC.

CDR3 sequence reads: CASSFSRGAGISNEQFF. The CDR3 DNA follows: TGTGCCAGCAGTTTCTCTCGTGGGGCGGGAATTAGCAATGAGCAGTTCTTC. This rearrangement joins TRBV27 to TRBJ2-1; D possibly corresponds to TRBD2 (6 bases). V lost 3 bases, J lost 6 bases, and 21 bases lay in between. This CDR3 spans 17 amino acids. Germline loops: CDR1 MNHEY, CDR2 SMNVEV (reference sequence).

The chain uses TRBV19 and TRBJ2-1; TRBD2 aligns across 7 bases. The V gene's germline CDR1 is LNHDA and CDR2 SQIVND (reference sequence). Trimming took 3 bases from V and 4 from J; bases not matched to a gene: 6. CDR3 length equals 15 residues. The DNA for the CDR3 is TGTGCCAGTAGTATGTCGGGGGGAGGATACAATGAGCAGTTCTTC. Its protein product is CASSMSGGGYNEQFF.

The V call is TRBV28, the J call TRBJ2-7; D possibly corresponds to TRBD2 (6 bases). Germline assignment: CDR1 MDHEN and CDR2 SYDVKM. The CDR3 spans 15 residues. Trimming removed 1 base at V and 4 bases at J, with 14 bases between. The chain's CDR3 is CASSLSPGTDYEQYF. The DNA of the CDR3 is TGTGCCAGCAGTTTATCCCCGGGGACTGATTACGAGCAGTACTTC.

This chain connects TRBV4-1 to TRBJ2-7, with D maybe TRBD2 (6 bases). Trimming cost V 1 base and J 6 bases, with 19 bases left between them. Per germline, CDR1 MGHRA and CDR2 YSYEKL. The CDR3 runs to 16 residues. The CDR3 nucleotides read TGCGCCAGCAGCCAAGTAGTTAAGGGAGGTCTTAGCGAGCAGTACTTC. Translating gives CASSQVVKGGLSEQYF.

The J gene is TRBJ2-1, the V gene TRBV14, with D possibly TRBD2 on 6 matching bases. The CDR3 consists of 16 residues. V was trimmed by 2 bases and J by 1 base, leaving 12 bases between them. Germline values: CDR1 SGHDN, CDR2 FVKESK. This CDR3 is CASSQFRAGSYNEQFF. DNA of the CDR3: TGTGCCAGCAGCCAATTTAGGGCGGGATCCTACAATGAGCAGTTCTTC.

The V call is TRBV6-5, the J call TRBJ2-7; 7 bases agree with TRBD2. J gave up 1 base and V 0 bases, and 6 bases lay outside the gene matches. The CDR3 spans 16 residues. Germline CDR1 and CDR2: MNHEY and SVGAGI. CDR3 sequence: CASSYSSGERSYEQYF. CDR3 nucleotides: TGTGCCAGCAGTTACTCGAGCGGGGAAAGGTCCTACGAGCAGTACTTC.

This clone is a singleton in its sample. The chain uses TRBV28 and TRBJ2-3, with TRBD2 as a possible D gene (6 bases). Germline CDR1 MDHEN, CDR2 SYDVKM. V lost 10 bases to trimming and J lost 0 bases, with 17 bases between them. CDR3 size: 15 residues. The CDR3 DNA reads as TGTGCCACACTATCAAGCGGGTTTAGCACAGATACGCAGTATTTT. Translated, it gives CATLSSGFSTDTQYF. Together with reference TRBV28 and TRBJ2-3, the CDR3 gives the full variable domain: DVKVTQSSRYLVKRTGEKVFLECVQDMDHENMFWYRQDPGLGLRLIYFSYDVKMKEKGDIPEGYSVSREKKERFSLILESASTNQTSMYLCATLSSGFSTDTQYFGPGTRLTVL.

The J gene is TRBJ2-1, the V gene TRBV6-1; TRBD2 matches at 7 bases. Trimming took 2 bases from V and 0 from J; bases not matched to a gene: 7. CDR1 is MNHNS and CDR2 is SASEGT in the germline V gene. The CDR3 runs to 17 residues. Here the CDR3 DNA reads TGTGCCAGCAGTGAATTGTTGGGCGGGAGCTCCTACAATGAGCAGTTCTTC. It yields the protein CASSELLGGSSYNEQFF.

As DNA, the CDR3 is TGTGCCAGCAGTTTCGGATATGGCAATCAGCCCCAGCATTTT. This encodes CASSFGYGNQPQHF. This chain connects TRBV2 to TRBJ1-5; D is unclear. The CDR3 is made up of 14 amino acids. In germline, CDR1 is SNHLY, CDR2 FYNNEI. With 5 bases removed from V and 2 bases from J, the gap between germline ends came to 10 bases.